The clone carrying this TCR beta chain was seen a single time. These data originate in a study of cytomegalovirus exposure and HLA in healthy donors. PCR employed 60 Vbeta and 13 Jbeta primers. Libraries were prepared by immunoSEQ multiplex PCR; TCRdb keeps only in-frame clonotypes and omits some of them. The table shows around 160,000 clones, with over 70% occurring only once. CDR3 size: 14 residues. Germline values: CDR1 SGHNT, CDR2 YYREEE (reference sequence). With 0 bases removed from V and 3 bases from J, the gap between germline ends came to 7 bases. The sequence derives from a male donor in good health and CMV-seropositive. The sequenced sample was PBMCs. The rearrangement uses TRBV5-4 and TRBJ2-1; the D is unclear. CDR3 protein: CASSLDGSYNEQFF. The DNA of the CDR3 is TGTGCCAGCAGCTTGGATGGTAGCTACAATGAGCAGTTCTTC.